This entry lists 18 T cell receptor beta chains sequenced from one sample in a study of blood T cells in healthy people across ages (dated by TCRdb to about 2015). Libraries were made using 5' RACE. Sequencing was performed on an Illumina HiSeq 2500. A second PCR of about 6 to 11 cycles was performed with a sample-barcoded 5' primer and a J-beta primer mix. The raw public reads went through TCRdb reprocessing: fastp at Q25, MiXCR clone calling, in-frame beta chains kept. One record per CDR3 amino acid sequence lists the most common genes and DNA. A total of about 780,000 distinct CDR3 sequences appear in this sample, about 47% of them only once. In total, the top ten clones hold less than 20% of the sample. Sequenced input: blood. These receptors were collected from a man older than 75 in good health.

The genes are TRBV6-5 and TRBJ1-2; no clear D. The CDR3 is 13 residues long. Germline lookup yields CDR1 MNHEY and CDR2 SVGAGI. V lost 2 bases, J lost 3 bases, and 7 bases lay in between. As DNA, the CDR3 is TGTGCCAGCAGTTACGAACGGGACTATGGCTACACCTTC. Its protein is CASSYERDYGYTF.

The V call is TRBV2, the J call TRBJ1-4; 8 bases line up with TRBD1. Losses at the gene ends were 6 bases for V and 7 bases for J; bases not matched to a gene: 10. The CDR3 runs 15 residues. Germline V gene sequence: CDR1 SNHLY, CDR2 FYNNEI. The CDR3 is CASSFDRGGGEKLFF. The DNA for the CDR3 is TGTGCCAGCAGCTTCGACAGGGGAGGTGGTGAAAAACTGTTTTTT.

The chain joins TRBV20-1 to TRBJ2-2; 9 nucleotides align to TRBD2. The CDR3 sequence is 17 residues long. The germline CDR1 and CDR2 sequences are DFQATT and SNEGSKA (reference sequence). V trimming: 1 base; J trimming: 3 bases; junction bases outside the gene matches: 9. The CDR3: CSARGGAGGRDTGELFF. The CDR3 DNA is TGCAGTGCTAGAGGGGGAGCGGGAGGTAGAGACACCGGGGAGCTGTTTTTT.

This clonotype was recorded a few times. The chain has TRBV12-3 or TRBV12-4 and TRBJ1-1, with 7 bases fitting TRBD1. The CDR3 covers 16 residues. The V and J ends lost 8 bases and 2 bases, in that order; junction bases with no gene match: 14. The DNA of the CDR3 is TGTGCCAGCGGGCCCTCAGGGGGGCTCATAAACACTGAAGCTTTCTTT. Its protein product is CASGPSGGLINTEAFF.

The gene calls are TRBV20-1 and TRBJ2-5, with a weak D call TRBD2 (5 bases). The germline gives CDR1 DFQATT, CDR2 SNEGSKA (reference sequence). Trimming stripped 3 bases from V and 5 bases from J, with 16 bases between. CDR3 length: 14 amino acids. CDR3 DNA: TGCAGTGCTAGGTTCCCAAAGGAGGTGGAGACCCAGTACTTC. Translating it yields CSARFPKEVETQYF.

This clonotype was counted a few times. The chain joins TRBV12-3 or TRBV12-4 to TRBJ2-2; D call uncertain. The CDR3 is made up of 15 amino acids. The V end was cut by 5 bases, the J end by 1 base, with 11 bases between. The CDR3 is CASSLPDGNTGELFF. The CDR3, as DNA: TGTGCCAGCAGTCTACCAGACGGGAACACCGGGGAGCTGTTTTTT.

This clonotype appeared a few times. This chain links TRBV7-2 with TRBJ2-1; 11 nucleotides agree with TRBD2. Germline V CDR1 and CDR2: SGHTA, FQGNSA. The CDR3 consists of 17 residues. The ends lost 3 bases at V and 6 bases at J; junction bases unmatched: 10. CDR3 loop: CASSFLAGGPVGNEQFF. The CDR3 DNA reads as TGTGCCAGCAGCTTCTTAGCGGGAGGGCCTGTAGGCAATGAGCAGTTCTTC.

The genes are TRBV29-1 and TRBJ2-4; D remains unclear. CDR1 and CDR2 (germline): SQVTM, ANQGSEA. This CDR3 has 13 residues. CDR3 amino acids: CSAQTAAKNIQYF. DNA of the CDR3: TGCAGTGCGCAAACCGCGGCCAAAAACATTCAGTACTTC.

This clonotype was seen a single time. This chain uses TRBV6-2 or TRBV6-3 with TRBJ2-5, with 10 bases identical to TRBD2. Germline CDR1 is MNHEY and CDR2 is SVGEGT. CDR3 length: 16 residues. Unmatched junction bases numbered 14, after V lost 2 bases and J lost 11 bases. The CDR3 sequence is CASSYRVAGGEEEQYF. The CDR3 DNA sequence: TGTGCCAGCAGTTACCGAGTAGCGGGGGGTGAGGAAGAGCAGTACTTC.

About this clonotype: A much more abundant neighbour one base away suggests this may be a read error. The rearrangement uses TRBV7-2 and TRBJ2-3, with D possibly being TRBD2 (5 bases). CDR1 and CDR2 from the germline V gene are SGHTA and FQGNSA. V lost 5 bases, J lost 0 bases, and 15 bases lay in between. The CDR3 covers 16 residues. The CDR3: CASSVRGSPSTDTQYF. The CDR3, as DNA: TGTGCCAGCAGCGTCCGGGGAAGCCCTAGCACAGATACGCAGTATTTT.

V gene TRBV24-1 combines with J gene TRBJ2-1; 8 bases align to TRBD1. Trimming at V came to 2 bases and at J to 11 bases, leaving 10 bases not matched to a gene. The CDR3 extends over 15 amino acids. Germline lookup yields CDR1 KGHDR and CDR2 SFDVKD. This chain's CDR3 is CATSDWDDRGDKQFF. The CDR3 coding sequence is TGTGCCACCAGTGATTGGGACGACAGGGGCGATAAGCAGTTCTTC.

This clonotype has a handful of counts. The chain links TRBV29-1 to TRBJ2-7, with 9 bases matching TRBD2. Per the germline V gene, CDR1 is SQVTM and CDR2 is ANQGSEA. The CDR3 is made up of 13 amino acids. The V and J ends lost 3 bases and 5 bases, in that order; junction bases with no gene match: 5. The CDR3 nucleotides are TGCAGCGTTGATGGTGGCGGGAGGGACGAGCAGTACTTC. Protein sequence: CSVDGGGRDEQYF.

The chain links TRBV12-3 or TRBV12-4 to TRBJ2-3; TRBD2 might be the D (5 bases). V lost 8 bases to trimming and J lost 5 bases, with 17 bases between them. This CDR3 is built from 14 residues. Here the CDR3 DNA reads TGTGCCAGCGGGCCTAGAGGGAGCTTAGATACGCAGTATTTT. This encodes CASGPRGSLDTQYF.

V is TRBV7-2 and J is TRBJ2-5; no definite D call. Germline CDR1 SGHTA, CDR2 FQGNSA. Between the trimmed V and J ends, which lost 3 bases and 4 bases, there was a span of 9 bases. The CDR3 is made up of 13 amino acids. The CDR3 loop reads CASSFGPTETQYF. The CDR3 coding sequence is TGTGCCAGCAGCTTCGGTCCAACAGAGACCCAGTACTTC.

The V call is TRBV7-2, the J call TRBJ2-5; TRBD1 matches at 7 bases. Near its end, the DNA agrees better with TRBJ2-7, so the J call may be wrong. The CDR3 sequence is 12 residues long. CDR1 and CDR2 (germline): SGHTA, FQGNSA. CDR3 DNA: TGTGCCAGCAGCCTAGACAGGGCCGAGCAGTACTTC. Its translation: CASSLDRAEQYF.

This clonotype was detected once. The rearrangement joins TRBV6-2 or TRBV6-3 to TRBJ2-3; 7 bases fit TRBD1. J gave up 2 bases and V 5 bases, and 7 bases lay outside the gene matches. CDR1 is MNHEY, CDR2 SVGEGT, per germline. CDR3 length: 15 residues. The CDR3 protein is CASSQQGFFTDTQYF. The CDR3 nucleotides read TGTGCCAGCAGTCAACAGGGGTTTTTCACAGATACGCAGTATTTT.

This clonotype was seen repeatedly, ten times or more. This rearrangement joins TRBV6-1 to TRBJ2-7, with D possibly called TRBD1 or TRBD2 (5 bases each). The CDR3 runs to 15 residues. The germline V gene encodes CDR1 MNHNS and CDR2 SASEGT. Trimming removed 2 bases from V and 7 bases from J, with 18 bases in between. The chain's CDR3 is CASSETGTDPDEQYF. CDR3 nucleotides: TGTGCCAGCAGTGAAACGGGGACGGATCCTGATGAGCAGTACTTC.

This clonotype was recorded at least ten times. The chain employs TRBV25-1 and TRBJ2-7; 9 bases match TRBD2. Trimming cost V 5 bases and J 3 bases; bases outside gene matches: 11. Germline-derived CDR1 and CDR2 are MGHDK and SYGVNS. The CDR3 sequence is 16 residues long. As DNA, the CDR3 is TGTGCCAGCAGTCTGTCAATGGGACTAGCAAGCTACGAGCAGTACTTC. Translated: CASSLSMGLASYEQYF.